The clone carrying this T cell receptor beta chain was recorded only once. In the study's own analysis: It was from reference gene primer amplification that nucleated cell counts were estimated. Only in-frame clones appear in the TCRdb table, and some are missing; sequencing was by immunoSEQ multiplex PCR. V and J calls and clone size are as listed in that table; D and trimming were resolved from the DNA. This sample has 200,000 to 300,000 clones; 75% to 85% occur once, and the top ten carry 9.1%. This entry is derived from a study of blood T cell repertoires in COVID-19. Study as a whole: From the United States, Italy and Spain came samples of acute and convalescent COVID-19.

Everyone who took part was roughly 18 to 89 years old, and they came from 24 US areas. Clinical history reported by participants formed the basis on which cohorts were assigned. V gave up 3 bases and J gave up 2 bases; unmatched junction bases: 11. Germline CDR1 reads LNHNV; CDR2 reads YYDKDF (reference sequence). This CDR3 spans 17 amino acids. Sequenced: PBMCs or T cells enriched from blood (not recorded which). The gene calls are TRBV15 and TRBJ2-5; 8 positions match TRBD2. The sequence was collected from a woman in her 50s with acute COVID-19. The CDR3 DNA is TGTGCCACCAGCAGGACTCTCCTAGCGGGTGTACAAGAGACCCAGTACTTC. Its protein product is CATSRTLLAGVQETQYF.